These T cell receptor beta chains were read from a single sample in a study of human CD8 memory T cell subsets. TCRdb reprocessed the 5' RACE reads, with one entry per CDR3 protein and no DNA. The specimen's table records 15,000 to 20,000 distinct CDR3 sequences. The specimen was CD8+ stem-like memory T cells (TSCM and TCM) sorted from PBMCs. These receptor sequences come from a human donor in good health. The CDR3 runs from the conserved cysteine through the conserved F or W. The size entry is marked missing in some rows and otherwise reads once, few, many or a size class.

>.|TRBV7-2|TRBJ2-5|16
CASSLDRPTGRETQYF
>medium-sized|TRBV14|TRBJ1-5|16
CASSQERGDSNQPQHF
>.|TRBV2|TRBJ2-7|14
CASSERTSSYEQYF
>medium-sized|TRBV5-6|TRBJ1-5|13
CASSLSGDQPQHF
>.|TRBV6-5|TRBJ2-2|15
CASSYRSGDTGELFF
>.|TRBV28|TRBJ1-5|12
CASTEGYQPQHF
>.|TRBV9|TRBJ2-4|14
CASSVGGGRNIQYF
>large|TRBV29-1|TRBJ2-7|13
CSVESPGSYEQYF
>.|TRBV20-1|TRBJ2-7|16
CSARDVKGSHAYEQYF
>.|TRBV28|TRBJ1-1|14
CASSFMRGDTEAFF
>medium-sized|TRBV6-2/TRBV6-3|TRBJ1-5|14
CASSYSLRQGPQHF
>.|TRBV7-6|TRBJ1-6|15
CASSLGVGIDSPLHF
>.|TRBV5-1|TRBJ1-4|17
CASSFAGPREANEKLFF
>.|TRBV7-9|TRBJ2-4|14
CASSFSGEGDIQYF
>.|TRBV20-1|TRBJ2-1|14
CSAASGLVYNEQFF
>.|TRBV28|TRBJ2-7|15
CASSLLSGPSYEQYF
>.|TRBV7-9|TRBJ1-1|16
CASSLGWDRRNTEAFF
>.|TRBV28|TRBJ2-7|14
CASSLGQGAWEQYF
>.|TRBV9|TRBJ2-5|14
CASSVGQNQETQYF
>medium-sized|TRBV28|TRBJ2-7|11
CASRRSYEQYF
>medium-sized|TRBV10-3|TRBJ1-5|17
CATSGSGPGGINQPQHF
>.|TRBV27|TRBJ1-2|16
CASSSHPLTANYGYTF
>.|TRBV6-5|TRBJ1-3|15
CASRQGTAPGNTIYF
>.|TRBV3-1|TRBJ1-2|14
CASSYNRGRYGYTF
>.|TRBV7-3|TRBJ1-1|14
CASSLDGPYTEAFF
>.|TRBV20-1|TRBJ2-1|13
CSAMRLVDNEQFF
>.|TRBV15|TRBJ2-5|15
CATSRDRGRAETQYF
>.|TRBV21-1|TRBJ1-1|16
CASSKGVGTGFTEAFF
>.|TRBV20-1|TRBJ2-1|14
CSAPQLGVINEQFF
>.|TRBV20-1|TRBJ2-7|16
CSARDPGQGVSYEQYF
>.|TRBV28|TRBJ2-7|15
CASSLGDRYTSEQYF
>.|TRBV3-1|TRBJ2-1|15
CASSPIASSYNEQFF
>medium-sized|TRBV29-1|TRBJ2-5|16
CSAEADGDSGGETQYF
>.|TRBV9|TRBJ2-3|16
CASSVGSASGTDTQYF